The 19 T cell receptor beta chains in this list originate from one sample, sequenced in a study of shared clonotypes between healthy human individuals. TCRdb's copy holds only in-frame clones and misses some; the assay was immunoSEQ multiplex PCR. This table has about 960,000 clones, less than 85% appearing once. The sequenced sample consisted of memory CD4+ T cells sorted from blood. Subset described: CD45RA-negative fraction. These receptors were obtained from a man aged 18 to 35 in good health.

The chain joins TRBV19 to TRBJ1-2, with D possibly matching TRBD1 (5 bases). The V end was cut by 3 bases, the J end by 8 bases, with 16 bases between. CDR1 is LNHDA and CDR2 is SQIVND in the germline V gene (reference sequence). The CDR3 has 14 residues. The CDR3 region is CASSMETAPLGYTF. Here the CDR3 DNA reads TGTGCCAGTAGTATGGAGACAGCGCCATTGGGCTACACCTTC.

There are a few counts of this clone. For the CDR3, the DNA is TGCAGCGTTGAGGAGGGAGTCACTGAAGCTTTCTTT. Its translation: CSVEEGVTEAFF. The genes are TRBV29-1 and TRBJ1-1; D remains unclear. This CDR3 comprises 12 residues. Deletions cut 3 bases from V and 4 bases from J, with 9 bases between. From germline, CDR1 is SQVTM and CDR2 ANQGSEA.

V and J are TRBV4-1 and TRBJ1-5, with a possible D match to TRBD1 (6 bases). This CDR3 has 13 residues. The V gene's germline CDR1 is MGHRA and CDR2 YSYEKL. Deletions cut 6 bases from V and 7 bases from J, with 13 bases between. The CDR3 coding sequence is TGCGCCAGCAGTCTAGTACAGGGCCAGCCCCAGCATTTT. Translated, it gives CASSLVQGQPQHF.

The chain carries TRBV4-3 and TRBJ2-5; D remains ambiguous. Between the trimmed V and J ends, which lost 4 bases and 5 bases, there was a span of 2 bases. Germline lookup yields CDR1 LGHNA and CDR2 YSLEER. The CDR3 has 10 residues. The CDR3 is CASSRETQYF. The CDR3 bases are TGCGCCAGCAGCCGGGAGACCCAGTACTTC.

The chain employs TRBV4-1 and TRBJ1-5; no clear D. From germline, CDR1 is MGHRA and CDR2 YSYEKL. The CDR3 sequence is 15 residues long. Trimming pared 2 bases from V and 6 bases from J, leaving 14 bases between. This CDR3 is CASSQNSHVVQPQHF. DNA for the CDR3: TGCGCCAGCAGCCAAAATAGCCATGTCGTTCAGCCCCAGCATTTT.

The V and J genes are TRBV18 and TRBJ1-5, with D perhaps matching TRBD1 (6 bases). Germline CDR1 reads KGHSH; CDR2 reads LQKENI. This CDR3 comprises 14 residues. Trimming removed 6 bases at V and 8 bases at J, with 17 bases between. The CDR3 loop reads CASSLGGPIEPQHF. The CDR3 DNA reads as TGTGCCAGCTCTCTGGGGGGGCCTATCGAGCCCCAGCATTTT.

The chain links TRBV7-6 to TRBJ2-2; 7 bases match TRBD1. CDR1 and CDR2 from the germline V gene are SGHVS and FNYEAQ. The CDR3 spans 14 residues. V shed 11 bases and J 4 bases; nucleotides not matched to a gene: 10. This chain's CDR3 is CAGRDSRGTGELFF. The CDR3 bases are TGTGCCGGACGGGACAGCCGTGGCACCGGGGAGCTGTTTTTT.

J is TRBJ1-2 and V is TRBV4-3; the D gene is possibly TRBD1 (5 bases). The length of the CDR3 is 13 residues. V was trimmed by 3 bases and J by 7 bases, leaving 12 bases between them. Germline CDR1 and CDR2: LGHNA and YSLEER. CDR3 DNA: TGCGCCAGCAGCCATTCTCAGGGAAGTGGCTACACCTTC. Protein sequence: CASSHSQGSGYTF.

The V and J genes are TRBV30 and TRBJ1-5; a possible D gene is TRBD1 (5 bases). The germline V gene has CDR1 GTSNPN and CDR2 SVGIG (reference sequence). With 1 base removed from V and 0 bases from J, the gap between germline ends came to 7 bases. The CDR3 has 14 residues. This CDR3 is CAWSGQNSNQPQHF. In DNA form, the CDR3 reads TGTGCCTGGAGTGGACAGAATAGCAATCAGCCCCAGCATTTT.

V is TRBV9 and J is TRBJ2-1; D assignment may be TRBD1 or TRBD2 (5 bases each). The CDR3 is 14 amino acids. Trimming took off 3 bases at V and 8 bases at J, with 15 bases between the two ends. Germline V gene lookup returns CDR1 SGDLS and CDR2 YYNGEE. CDR3 sequence: CASSAEGTWDEQFF. In DNA form, the CDR3 reads TGTGCCAGCAGCGCCGAGGGGACCTGGGATGAGCAGTTCTTC.

The V gene is TRBV2, the J gene TRBJ1-4; D is uncertain. With 2 bases removed from V and 2 bases from J, the gap between germline ends came to 12 bases. Germline CDR1 reads SNHLY; CDR2 reads FYNNEI. This CDR3 has 16 residues. CDR3 sequence reads: CASSERNSGTNEKLFF. In DNA, the CDR3 is TGTGCCAGCAGTGAACGGAACTCGGGGACTAATGAAAAACTGTTTTTT.

About this clone itself: In the same sample, other DNA sequences code for this CDR3. The chain links TRBV5-1 to TRBJ1-4; D ambiguous. V dropped 4 bases and J dropped 0 bases, with 7 bases sitting between them. The CDR3 is 14 amino acids. Germline V gives CDR1 SGHRS, CDR2 YFSETQ. The CDR3 sequence is CASSLTATNEKLFF. CDR3 bases: TGCGCCAGCAGCCTGACGGCAACTAATGAAAAACTGTTTTTT.

The chain is built from TRBV10-3 and TRBJ2-3, with a tentative D call TRBD1 (5 bases). Trimming left V 7 bases short and J 3 bases short, with 17 bases between. This CDR3 is 15 amino acids long. Looked up from germline, CDR1 is ENHRY and CDR2 is SYGVKD. CDR3 sequence (DNA): TGTGCCATCAATGGACCAGGGTTGGAGACAGATACGCAGTATTTT. Its protein is CAINGPGLETDTQYF.

This chain joins TRBV5-1 and TRBJ2-1; 10 nucleotides align to TRBD1. The length of the CDR3 is 15 residues. CDR1 is SGHRS, CDR2 YFSETQ, per germline. Losses at the gene ends were 0 bases for V and 5 bases for J; bases not matched to a gene: 2. The CDR3 region is CASSLVGQGDNEQFF. As DNA, the CDR3 is TGCGCCAGCAGCTTGGTCGGACAGGGGGACAATGAGCAGTTCTTC.

Remarks on this clone: Different DNA sequences within this sample yield the same CDR3. The chain couples TRBV4-2 to TRBJ2-3, with 11 bases aligning to TRBD2. V lost 0 bases and J lost 1; bases outside the gene matches: 3. The CDR3 extends over 17 amino acids. Looked up from germline, CDR1 is LGHNA and CDR2 is YNFKEQ. The chain's CDR3 is CASSQDGTSGGTDTQYF. CDR3 DNA sequence: TGTGCCAGCAGCCAAGATGGGACTAGCGGTGGCACAGATACGCAGTATTTT.

The chain combines TRBV6-1 with TRBJ2-3; tentatively, D is TRBD1 or TRBD2 (6 bases each). Germline V gene lookup returns CDR1 MNHNS and CDR2 SASEGT. The CDR3 contains 15 residues. The ends were cut back, 7 bases at V and 3 bases at J, with 17 bases in the middle. DNA of the CDR3: TGTGCCAGCACCAAAGGGGGGTTCTGGACAGATACGCAGTATTTT. Encoded protein: CASTKGGFWTDTQYF.

V usage is TRBV11-2 and J usage is TRBJ2-3; D unclear. The germline V gene has CDR1 SGHAT and CDR2 FQNNGV. The CDR3 extends over 16 amino acids. V dropped 2 bases and J dropped 8 bases, with 20 bases sitting between them. CDR3 in amino acids: CASSLSQVAPRGTQYF. Written as DNA, the CDR3 is TGTGCCAGCAGCTTATCCCAGGTTGCCCCGAGAGGTACGCAGTATTTT.

CDR3 sequence: CASSLAGAGDTQYF. CDR3 DNA sequence: TGTGCCAGTAGTCTGGCGGGAGCAGGTGATACGCAGTATTTT. This sequence joins TRBV25-1 and TRBJ2-3; 7 nucleotides align to TRBD2. The germline CDR1 and CDR2 sequences are MGHDK and SYGVNS. This CDR3 is 14 amino acids long. J gave up 6 bases and V 9 bases, and 12 bases lay outside the gene matches.

In this sample, this clone turned up many times. The rearrangement uses TRBV5-1 and TRBJ2-5, with 14 positions matching TRBD2. V lost 4 bases and J lost 9; bases outside the gene matches: 2. Germline V gene lookup returns CDR1 SGHRS and CDR2 YFSETQ. The CDR3 runs to 13 residues. This CDR3 reads CASSTGLAGAQYF. The DNA of the CDR3 is TGCGCCAGCAGCACGGGACTAGCGGGGGCCCAGTACTTC.